The clone carrying this T cell receptor (beta chain) was observed a handful of times. Its cognate antigen is unknown. Each donor gave one heparinised blood draw averaging roughly 100 mL. Purity (above 98%) was reached by all sorted populations. V lost 11 bases to trimming and J lost 9 bases; unmatched junction nucleotides: 8. This CDR3 has 12 residues. In germline, CDR1 is ENHRY, CDR2 SYGVKD. This specimen belongs to a study of beta chain features in type 1 diabetes. Study findings and constraints: Moderately but significantly shorter TCRB CDR3s were found in Type 1 diabetes patients in all four CD4+ subsets. Possibly, sequencing cDNA over-represented cells that had high TCR expression levels. Whatever favoring of shorter templates PCR might show would apply equally to patients and controls.

Reverse transcription of all isolated RNA meant that expressed TCRB transcripts were sequenced. Libraries were prepared by immunoSEQ multiplex PCR; TCRdb keeps only in-frame clonotypes and omits some of them. The profile shows a few hundred thousand clones, around 10% of them singletons. The chain is built from TRBV10-3 and TRBJ2-1; 9 nucleotides align to TRBD2. The sequenced sample was central memory CD4+ T cells from blood. The receptor's source is a man aged 25-45 years with type 1 diabetes. CDR3 DNA sequence: TGTGCCGTTACGGGTAGCGGGAGTGAGCAGTTCTTC. Translating gives CAVTGSGSEQFF.